This record concerns one T cell receptor beta chain sequence. Its antigen remains unknown. The CDR3 is 14 residues long. Trimming pared 5 bases from V and 2 bases from J, leaving 13 bases between. CDR3-region Arm-PCR and iRepertoire HTBI primers produced the TCR beta libraries. TCRdb re-called the multiplex PCR reads through MiXCR, storing one row per CDR3 protein. The table lists a few hundred thousand distinct CDR3 sequences, around 24% of them singletons, with approximately 28% in the top ten. This sample stems from a study of regulatory T cells in long-lasting Graves disease. Across the study: More than 5 years of antithyroid drugs with positive TSH receptor antibodies defined persistent Graves' disease.

Study conclusions and caveats: Sharing of public clonotypes was greater in persistent patients (roughly 2,900) than in new patients (about 970).

Noted time point: persistent/refractory GD, antithyroid drugs over 5 years with positive TRAb. PBMC-derived RNA was used for the TCR library. This sequence originates from a female donor with Graves disease. This rearrangement joins TRBV12-3 or TRBV12-4 to TRBJ2-7, with D possibly called TRBD1 or TRBD2 (5 bases each). Sequenced material: peripheral blood mononuclear cells (PBMCs), taken when the disease was refractory, from a patient treated with antithyroid drugs. CDR3 sequence (DNA): TGTGCCAGCAGTCGGGGCGATGTGGCCTACGAGCAGTACTTC. It encodes CASSRGDVAYEQYF.